This TCR beta chain is from a study of T cell changes during pregnancy in multiple sclerosis. A few counts support this clone. The assay was immunoSEQ multiplex PCR, and TCRdb's table has in-frame clones only and misses some. This sample has 85,000 to 120,000 clones, with 85% to 95% found just once. This material consisted of peripheral blood, taken after pregnancy. This sequence was found in a female donor with multiple sclerosis, enrolled in a pregnancy study.

CDR3 region: CASSPGNRGVYEQYF. The CDR3 bases are TGTGCCAGCAGTCCGGGAAACAGGGGTGTCTACGAGCAGTACTTC. The rearrangement joins TRBV25-1 to TRBJ2-7; 7 positions match TRBD1. Trimming at V came to 5 bases and at J to 3 bases, leaving 10 bases not matched to a gene. This CDR3 region has 15 residues. Germline V gives CDR1 MGHDK, CDR2 SYGVNS.